One and the same sample provided the 32 T cell receptor beta chains below, sequenced in a study of spatial heterogeneity in lung cancer. Time point specified: blood at routine non-recurrence follow-up after resection. TCRdb itself ran the 5' RACE reads through MiXCR, one entry per CDR3 protein. The sample gives about 38,000 distinct CDR3 sequences, approximately 8% of which show up once; around a tenth is in the top ten. The sample in question was PBMCs, obtained at follow-up. The receptors were gathered from a male donor with early-stage non-small cell lung cancer.

This clonotype was observed a handful of times. V and J are TRBV3-1 and TRBJ2-1; 8 positions match TRBD2. The V and J ends lost 0 bases and 11 bases, in that order; junction bases with no gene match: 6. Germline assignment: CDR1 LGHDT and CDR2 YNNKEL (reference sequence). This CDR3 comprises 14 residues. CDR3 DNA sequence: TGTGCCAGCAGCCAAGAATATAGCGGGACAAAGCAGTTCTTC. Amino acid sequence: CASSQEYSGTKQFF.

V is TRBV7-8 and J is TRBJ2-1, with D perhaps assigned TRBD1 or TRBD2 (6 bases each). Germline CDR1 SGHVS, CDR2 FQNEAQ. The length of the CDR3 is 15 residues. V gave up 3 bases and J gave up 7 bases, with 16 bases separating them. DNA of the CDR3: TGTGCCAGCAGCTTCCGGGGGCCAACGGGGAATGAGCAGTTCTTC. Translating it yields CASSFRGPTGNEQFF.

A few counts support this clonotype. The J gene is TRBJ1-1, the V gene TRBV29-1; 10 bases match TRBD1. CDR1 and CDR2 from the germline V gene are SQVTM and ANQGSEA. Trimming at V came to 1 base and at J to 3 bases, leaving 2 bases not matched to a gene. This CDR3 is 14 amino acids long. DNA for the CDR3: TGCAGCGTTGAAGGGGACAGGGGCGACACTGAAGCTTTCTTT. Its translation is CSVEGDRGDTEAFF. Drawing the rest from reference TRBV29-1 and TRBJ1-1, the complete variable domain is SAVISQKPSRDICQRGTSLTIQCQVDSQVTMMFWYRQQPGQSLTLIATANQGSEATYESGFVIDKFPISRPNLTFSTLTVSNMSPEDSSIYLCSVEGDRGDTEAFFGQGTRLTVV.

This clonotype was counted only a few times. J is TRBJ2-4 and V is TRBV7-9, with 9 bases fitting TRBD1. The junction had 3 bases not matched to a gene; V was cut back by 4 bases and J by 8 bases. CDR3 size: 13 residues. Looked up from germline, CDR1 is SEHNR and CDR2 is FQNEAQ (reference sequence). The CDR3 DNA reads as TGTGCCAGCAGCTGGGACAGGGTTGACATTCAGTACTTC. It codes for CASSWDRVDIQYF.

This clonotype has a count of ten or more. The chain carries TRBV7-9 and TRBJ2-2; possible D gene TRBD2, 5 bases. CDR1 is SEHNR and CDR2 is FQNEAQ in the germline V gene (reference sequence). This CDR3 has 15 amino acids. V was trimmed by 6 bases and J by 0 bases, leaving 11 bases between them. The CDR3 here is CASRRSGPNTGELFF. In DNA form, the CDR3 reads TGTGCCAGCAGACGAAGCGGCCCGAACACCGGGGAGCTGTTTTTT.

Within the sample, this clonotype is medium-sized. CDR3: CSARDLEWSGGAEGTDTQYF. In nucleotides, the CDR3 is TGCAGTGCTAGAGATCTGGAGTGGAGCGGGGGGGCCGAAGGCACAGATACGCAGTATTTT. The chain is built from TRBV20-1 and TRBJ2-3; 10 bases map to TRBD2. The V and J ends lost 0 bases and 1 base, in that order; junction bases with no gene match: 16. CDR3 length: 20 residues. Per germline, CDR1 DFQATT and CDR2 SNEGSKA (reference sequence).

A few counts support this clonotype. The chain uses TRBV7-9 and TRBJ2-3; D may be TRBD2 (5 bases). V gave up 2 bases and J gave up 4 bases, with 10 bases separating them. Germline V CDR1 and CDR2: SEHNR, FQNEAQ (reference sequence). The CDR3 sequence is 14 residues long. CDR3 sequence reads: CASSLPLGADTQYF. The CDR3 DNA is TGTGCCAGCAGCTTACCACTAGGCGCAGATACGCAGTATTTT.

The table lists this clonotype with a few counts. J is TRBJ2-5 and V is TRBV3-1, with 8 bases that match TRBD2. CDR1 and CDR2 from the germline V gene are LGHDT and YNNKEL (reference sequence). V shed 0 bases and J 0 bases; nucleotides not matched to a gene: 6. The CDR3 sequence is 17 residues long. The CDR3 DNA sequence: TGTGCCAGCAGCCAAGATCTACCAGCGGGGGACCAAGAGACCCAGTACTTC. This sequence encodes CASSQDLPAGDQETQYF.

This clonotype was counted many times. The rearrangement links TRBV12-3 or TRBV12-4 to TRBJ2-7; D is possibly TRBD2 (6 bases). Deletions cut 3 bases from V and 2 bases from J, with 14 bases between. The CDR3 sequence is 15 residues long. The CDR3 coding sequence is TGTGCCAGCAGTTTCGGCCCGGGAGATACCTACGAGCAGTACTTC. As protein: CASSFGPGDTYEQYF.

Ten or more counts support this clonotype. This rearrangement joins TRBV20-1 to TRBJ2-1; D remains ambiguous. Deletions cut 1 base from V and 8 bases from J, with 3 bases between. CDR1 is DFQATT and CDR2 is SNEGSKA in the germline V gene (reference sequence). The CDR3 length is 10 residues. The CDR3: CSARVDEQFF. For the CDR3, the DNA is TGCAGTGCTAGAGTAGATGAGCAGTTCTTC.

At least ten counts were recorded for this clonotype. The chain is built from TRBV12-3 or TRBV12-4 and TRBJ2-6; D is uncertain. V shed 3 bases and J shed 1 base, with 7 bases lying between them. This CDR3 has 15 amino acids. The CDR3 loop is CASSLSGSGANVLTF. The CDR3, as DNA: TGTGCCAGCAGTTTGTCGGGTTCTGGGGCCAACGTCCTGACTTTC.

This clonotype has ten or more counts. This chain uses TRBV6-6 with TRBJ1-4; no clear D. Trimming took 7 bases from V and 0 from J, leaving 6 bases between them. CDR1 is MNHNY and CDR2 is SVGAGI in the germline V gene (reference sequence). This CDR3 region has 13 residues. The CDR3 protein is CASIDPTNEKLFF. As DNA, the CDR3 is TGTGCCAGCATCGATCCAACTAATGAAAAACTGTTTTTT.

At least ten counts were recorded for this clonotype. The chain joins TRBV5-1 to TRBJ1-3; D remains unclear. Germline assignment: CDR1 SGHRS and CDR2 YFSETQ. Between the trimmed V and J ends, which lost 0 bases and 0 bases, there was a span of 7 bases. The CDR3 totals 15 residues. The chain's CDR3 is CASSLEQSSGNTIYF. DNA for the CDR3: TGCGCCAGCAGCTTGGAACAGAGCTCTGGAAACACCATATATTTT.

The table lists this clonotype with many counts. The V and J genes are TRBV5-8 and TRBJ2-3; 10 nucleotides match TRBD2. This CDR3 has 19 amino acids. The trim removed 4 bases at V and 1 base at J, leaving 15 bases unmatched. Looked up from germline, CDR1 is SGHTS and CDR2 is YDEGEE. The CDR3 here is CASSHPPLTSGDGTDTQYF. The CDR3 coding sequence is TGTGCCAGCAGCCACCCACCCCTTACTAGCGGGGATGGCACAGATACGCAGTATTTT.

This clonotype has a handful of counts. The chain joins TRBV12-3 or TRBV12-4 to TRBJ2-2; D is possibly TRBD1 (6 bases). This CDR3 has 14 residues. V gave up 4 bases and J gave up 7 bases, with 13 bases separating them. This chain's CDR3 is CASSSFQGNGELFF. CDR3 sequence (DNA): TGTGCCAGCAGTTCTTTTCAGGGGAACGGGGAGCTGTTTTTT.

This clonotype showed up many times. V and J are TRBV19 and TRBJ2-1; 8 bases fit TRBD2. The CDR3 runs 16 residues. Germline lookup yields CDR1 LNHDA and CDR2 SQIVND (reference sequence). The trim removed 4 bases at V and 8 bases at J, leaving 13 bases unmatched. CDR3 sequence reads: CASSTQYRGGFDEQFF. The CDR3 DNA follows: TGTGCCAGTAGTACACAATACCGGGGGGGCTTCGATGAGCAGTTCTTC. Looking up the rest from reference TRBV19 and TRBJ2-1 gives the full variable domain: DGGITQSPKYLFRKEGQNVTLSCEQNLNHDAMYWYRQDPGQGLRLIYYSQIVNDFQKGDIAEGYSVSREKKESFPLTVTSAQKNPTAFYLCASSTQYRGGFDEQFFGPGTRLTVL.

This clonotype has ten or more counts. The gene calls are TRBV7-6 and TRBJ2-7; no definite D call. Germline-derived CDR1 and CDR2 are SGHVS and FNYEAQ. V was pared by 3 bases and J by 6 bases, with 18 bases between. The CDR3 has 15 residues. CDR3 in amino acids: CASSLVSDGHGEQYF. In DNA form, the CDR3 reads TGTGCCAGCAGCTTGGTGAGCGACGGGCATGGCGAGCAGTACTTC.

This clonotype was observed at least ten times. The chain couples TRBV14 to TRBJ1-2; 10 nucleotides match TRBD1. Germline CDR1 is SGHDN and CDR2 is FVKESK. V was clipped by 0 bases and J by 7 bases; unmatched bases: 5. The CDR3 is made up of 15 amino acids. Here the CDR3 DNA reads TGTGCCAGCAGCCAAGAACCCGGGACAGGGGTTGGCTACACCTTC. The encoded protein is CASSQEPGTGVGYTF.

This clonotype occurred many times. V gene TRBV23-1 combines with J gene TRBJ1-5, with D perhaps TRBD1 (6 bases). TRBV23-1 is an ORF, with its function uncertain. The CDR3 is 16 amino acids. V was cut by 3 bases and J by 0 bases, with 12 bases left in between. The CDR3 region has the DNA TGCGCCAGCAGTCAGTACCAGGGGTCTAGCAATCAGCCCCAGCATTTT. As protein: CASSQYQGSSNQPQHF.

This clonotype was detected ten times or more. The rearrangement uses TRBV6-5 and TRBJ2-7; TRBD1 agrees at 10 bases. The trim removed 2 bases at V and 6 bases at J, leaving 4 bases unmatched. The CDR3 totals 14 residues. Germline CDR1 and CDR2: MNHEY and SVGAGI. CDR3 region: CASSYGGTGVEQYF. DNA of the CDR3: TGTGCCAGCAGTTACGGTGGGACAGGGGTCGAGCAGTACTTC.

This clonotype has a count of ten or more. V and J are TRBV14 and TRBJ1-1, with 8 nucleotides matching TRBD1. There are 17 residues in the CDR3. From germline, CDR1 is SGHDN and CDR2 FVKESK. V lost 0 bases, J lost 1 base, and 7 bases stayed unmatched. In DNA, the CDR3 is TGTGCCAGCAGCCAAGACTCAGGGGGCGCAGGGAACACTGAAGCTTTCTTT. Amino acid sequence: CASSQDSGGAGNTEAFF.

The table lists this clonotype with many counts. V is TRBV3-1 and J is TRBJ2-7; the D is unclear. Germline V gene lookup returns CDR1 LGHDT and CDR2 YNNKEL (reference sequence). The V end was cut by 6 bases, the J end by 0 bases, with 9 bases between. CDR3 length equals 13 residues. DNA for the CDR3: TGTGCCAGCAGGTTGACCAGCTCCTACGAGCAGTACTTC. Its protein is CASRLTSSYEQYF.

This clonotype appeared many times. The chain links TRBV20-1 to TRBJ1-6; possible D gene TRBD1, 6 bases. Looked up from germline, CDR1 is DFQATT and CDR2 is SNEGSKA (reference sequence). Trimming stripped 0 bases from V and 10 bases from J, with 13 bases between. The CDR3 is 14 residues long. Written as DNA, the CDR3 is TGCAGTGCTAGAGATACAGGGAATAGCTCACCCCTCCACTTT. It specifies CSARDTGNSSPLHF.

Only one count was recorded for this clonotype. One base away lies a much larger clone, so this may be a sequencing read error. The chain couples TRBV29-1 to TRBJ2-5, with D uncertain. CDR3 length: 12 amino acids. Germline V gives CDR1 SQVTM, CDR2 ANQGSEA. Trimming stripped 1 base from V and 7 bases from J, with 10 bases between. Here the CDR3 reads CSVEGWTGTQYF. For the CDR3, the DNA is TGCAGCGTTGAAGGTTGGACGGGGACCCAGTACTTC.

This clonotype was observed many times. The chain recombines TRBV13 with TRBJ1-2, with 8 bases fitting TRBD1. The V and J ends lost 5 bases and 8 bases, in that order; junction bases with no gene match: 4. The CDR3 is 12 residues long. Germline CDR1 reads PRHDT; CDR2 reads FYEKMQ (reference sequence). In DNA form, the CDR3 reads TGTGCCAGCAGCGCAGGGGGCCGCGGCTACACCTTC. Protein: CASSAGGRGYTF.

The chain carries TRBV10-3 and TRBJ2-7, with D possibly matching TRBD1 (5 bases). Germline V gives CDR1 ENHRY, CDR2 SYGVKD. Trimming pared 5 bases from V and 2 bases from J, leaving 10 bases between. The CDR3 loop spans 13 amino acids. The CDR3 sequence is CAISSRETYEQYF. The CDR3 DNA reads TGTGCCATCAGTTCCAGGGAAACCTACGAGCAGTACTTC.

The rearrangement links TRBV29-1 to TRBJ1-5, with D tentatively TRBD1 (6 bases). V lost 7 bases and J 1 base, leaving 8 bases between the germline ends. This CDR3 is 12 amino acids long. Looked up from germline, CDR1 is SQVTM and CDR2 is ANQGSEA. DNA for the CDR3: TGCAGCGCCGGACAGAGCAATCAGCCCCAGCATTTT. Its translation: CSAGQSNQPQHF.

This clonotype was seen many times. The gene calls are TRBV5-1 and TRBJ2-7, with D possibly matching TRBD1 (5 bases). The CDR3 sequence is 14 residues long. Germline assignment: CDR1 SGHRS and CDR2 YFSETQ. The germline V and J ends were trimmed by 0 bases and 0 bases, with 7 bases remaining between them. The DNA of the CDR3 is TGCGCCAGCAGCTTGGGAGACAGCTCCTACGAGCAGTACTTC. It translates to CASSLGDSSYEQYF.

This clonotype was picked up many times. The gene calls are TRBV12-3 or TRBV12-4 and TRBJ2-1, with D possibly TRBD1 on 5 matching bases. Trimming pared 5 bases from V and 5 bases from J, leaving 13 bases between. The CDR3 contains 14 residues. DNA for the CDR3: TGTGCCAGCAGTAAAGACAGTTCCAACAATGAGCAGTTCTTC. Residues: CASSKDSSNNEQFF.

This clonotype was counted ten times or more. CDR3 nucleotide sequence: TGTGCCAGCAGCTTATTCGGGTTACAAGAGACCCAGTACTTC. Protein sequence: CASSLFGLQETQYF. V and J are TRBV5-6 and TRBJ2-5; no clear D. Germline V lookup: CDR1 SGHDT, CDR2 YYEEEE. The CDR3 is 14 residues long. Trimming shortened V by 2 bases and J by 2 bases, and 10 bases separated the two germline ends.

Ten or more counts support this clonotype. For the CDR3, the DNA is TGTGCCAGCAGCCTCAGGGGCGAGACTAATGAAAAACTGTTTTTT. Translated: CASSLRGETNEKLFF. V and J are TRBV3-1 and TRBJ1-4; tentative D call: TRBD1 (6 bases). The CDR3 contains 15 residues. Trimming removed 4 bases from V and 2 bases from J, with 11 bases in between. Germline CDR1 is LGHDT and CDR2 is YNNKEL (reference sequence).

In this sample, this clonotype turned up many times. The chain couples TRBV2 to TRBJ1-2; 9 bases are a match to TRBD1. Germline values: CDR1 SNHLY, CDR2 FYNNEI. CDR3 length equals 19 residues. V dropped 0 bases and J dropped 8; count of bases not matched to a gene: 19. The CDR3 DNA is TGTGCCAGCAGTGAAGCCCCTTTTCCGGGACAGGGAATCGAAGGCGGCTACACCTTC. Its protein is CASSEAPFPGQGIEGGYTF.